The rows below give T cell receptor beta chains drawn from one sample of a study of T-cell reconstitution after alpha-beta-depleted transplantation in children. A single record per CDR3 protein comes from TCRdb applying MiXCR to the PCR reads. The data contain 90,000 to 95,000 distinct CDR3 sequences, 12% of them singletons. The input for sequencing was PBMCs from the stem cell graft donor, taken from the stem cell graft. Every receptor here comes from a human donor who donated a stem cell graft to a child with inherited bone marrow failure. The CDR3 runs from the conserved cysteine through the conserved F or W. The D gene is left open where the match is weak. Clone size appears in some rows only: once, few, many, or a class for an expanded clone.

v_gene	j_gene	abundance	d_gene	CDR3aa	CDR3nt
TRBV5-6	TRBJ2-7	many	.	CASSPFLGPIESYEQYF	TGTGCCAGCAGCCCCTTCTTGGGGCCAATAGAATCGTACGAGCAGTACTTC
TRBV7-2	TRBJ2-5	.	TRBD1	CASSLDRVETQYF	TGTGCCAGCAGCCTCGACAGGGTAGAGACCCAGTACTTC
TRBV10-3	TRBJ1-5	many	.	CATGGRNQPQHF	TGTGCCACCGGGGGTAGGAATCAGCCCCAGCATTTT
TRBV20-1	TRBJ2-3	many	.	CSARDGGGADTQYF	TGCAGTGCTAGAGATGGTGGTGGGGCAGATACGCAGTATTTT
TRBV25-1	TRBJ2-7	few	.	CASTKGSSYEQYF	TGTGCCAGCACAAAGGGCAGTTCCTACGAGCAGTACTTC
TRBV27	TRBJ2-7	many	TRBD2	CASSWTSGTGEQYF	TGTGCCAGCAGTTGGACTAGCGGCACAGGGGAGCAGTACTTC
TRBV20-1	TRBJ2-1	many	TRBD2	CSAPTSGGPYNEQFF	TGCAGTGCCCCGACTAGCGGGGGCCCTTACAATGAGCAGTTCTTC
TRBV5-1	TRBJ2-1	many	TRBD2	CASSFPGLAGGNEQFF	TGCGCCAGCAGCTTCCCTGGACTAGCGGGAGGCAATGAGCAGTTCTTC
TRBV20-1	TRBJ2-7	many	.	CSARPYEQYF	TGCAGTGCGCGCCCCTACGAGCAGTACTTC
TRBV23-1	TRBJ2-2	many	.	CAQQPHGGGELFF	TGCGCCCAGCAGCCCCATGGGGGCGGGGAGCTGTTTTTT
TRBV2	TRBJ2-1	many	.	CASSDGPARYNEQFF	TGTGCCAGCAGTGACGGCCCGGCGCGTTACAATGAGCAGTTCTTC
TRBV4-3	TRBJ2-3	many	.	CASSQGKTDTQYF	TGCGCCAGCAGCCAAGGGAAGACAGATACGCAGTATTTT
TRBV20-1	TRBJ1-1	many	.	CSARVKWAEAFF	TGCAGTGCTAGAGTGAAATGGGCCGAAGCTTTCTTT
TRBV27	TRBJ2-7	many	.	CASSLSSGIGVYEQYF	TGTGCCAGCAGTTTATCTTCCGGTATCGGGGTTTACGAGCAGTACTTC
TRBV27	TRBJ2-1	.	TRBD2	CASSGSGLAGDKFF	TGTGCCAGCTCAGGATCGGGACTAGCGGGAGATAAGTTCTTC
TRBV7-3	TRBJ2-2	.	.	CASSLGQGGELFF	TGTGCCAGCAGCTTAGGGCAGGGAGGGGAGCTGTTTTTT
TRBV20-1	TRBJ2-2	many	.	CSARDMLATGELFF	TGCAGTGCTAGAGATATGCTAGCGACCGGGGAGCTGTTTTTT
TRBV5-6	TRBJ2-1	many	TRBD2	CASSASGRAVEQFF	TGTGCCAGCAGCGCTAGCGGGAGGGCCGTTGAGCAGTTCTTC
TRBV5-1	TRBJ2-1	many	.	CASSSGGLASYNEQFF	TGCGCCAGCAGCTCCGGCGGGCTAGCCTCATACAATGAGCAGTTCTTC
TRBV7-2	TRBJ2-7	many	.	CASSSSRLTNYEQYF	TGTGCCAGCAGCTCCTCTCGACTGACGAACTACGAGCAGTACTTC
TRBV12-3/TRBV12-4	TRBJ2-7	once	TRBD1	CSSSFRDRGPHEQYF	TGTTCCAGCAGTTTCCGGGACAGGGGGCCTCACGAGCAGTACTTC
TRBV7-3	TRBJ1-2	few	.	CASSQDSTDGYTF	TGTGCCAGCAGCCAAGACAGTACCGACGGCTACACCTTC
TRBV20-1	TRBJ2-7	.	.	CSAFLGSAYEQYF	TGCAGTGCTTTCCTCGGGAGCGCCTACGAGCAGTACTTC
TRBV27	TRBJ1-5	many	.	CASSWGPGQPQHF	TGTGCCAGCAGTTGGGGTCCAGGTCAGCCCCAGCATTTT
TRBV6-6	TRBJ1-6	many	.	CASRYPGSPLHF	TGTGCCAGCAGATACCCCGGTTCACCCCTCCACTTT
TRBV20-1	TRBJ2-5	many	.	CSARDDQETQYF	TGCAGTGCTAGAGATGATCAAGAGACCCAGTACTTC
TRBV11-2	TRBJ1-1	few	.	CASSTPPGPDTEAFF	TGTGCCAGCAGCACTCCTCCTGGGCCCGACACTGAAGCTTTCTTT
TRBV4-2	TRBJ2-1	many	.	CASSQGAGGDYNEQFF	TGTGCCAGCAGCCAGGGGGCCGGGGGCGACTACAATGAGCAGTTCTTC
TRBV10-3	TRBJ1-1	many	.	CAISGRNTEAFF	TGTGCCATCAGTGGCAGGAACACTGAAGCTTTCTTT
TRBV27	TRBJ2-3	many	.	CASSIRQTPRRDTQYF	TGTGCCAGCAGTATCCGACAAACTCCAAGGAGAGATACGCAGTATTTT
TRBV7-8	TRBJ1-4	many	.	CASSRLQGREKLFF	TGTGCCAGCAGCCGCCTGCAGGGTCGAGAAAAACTGTTTTTT
TRBV12-5	TRBJ2-7	few	TRBD2	CASGLGIAGTYEQYF	TGTGCTAGTGGTTTGGGAATAGCGGGGACCTACGAGCAGTACTTC
TRBV6-8	TRBJ1-5	many	.	CASIKGKRPVQPQHF	TGTGCCAGCATTAAGGGAAAACGCCCCGTTCAGCCCCAGCATTTT
TRBV5-1	TRBJ1-1	many	TRBD1	CASSWTGQGMNTEAFF	TGCGCCAGCAGCTGGACGGGACAGGGGATGAACACTGAAGCTTTCTTT
TRBV24-1	TRBJ2-1	many	TRBD1	CATSDFPGQYNEQFF	TGTGCCACCAGTGATTTTCCGGGACAGTACAATGAGCAGTTCTTC
TRBV5-1	TRBJ2-3	many	.	CASSIALSTDTQYF	TGCGCCAGCAGCATCGCCCTGAGCACAGATACGCAGTATTTT
TRBV7-9	TRBJ1-1	many	.	CASSLGQRVEAFF	TGTGCCAGCAGCTTAGGCCAGAGGGTTGAAGCTTTCTTT
TRBV12-3/TRBV12-4	TRBJ1-3	many	.	CASSFMGAGNTIYF	TGTGCCAGCAGTTTTATGGGTGCGGGAAACACCATATATTTT
TRBV5-1	TRBJ2-5	many	TRBD2	CASSLEGRLREGSARETQYF	TGCGCCAGCAGCTTGGAAGGTCGGTTGCGGGAGGGCTCCGCGCGGGAGACCCAGTACTTC
TRBV7-8	TRBJ2-5	.	TRBD2	CASSFRLAGENYQETQYF	TGTGCCAGCAGCTTCAGACTAGCGGGGGAAAATTACCAAGAGACCCAGTACTTC
TRBV10-3	TRBJ2-6	many	TRBD1	CAISGQGNSGANVLTF	TGTGCCATCAGTGGACAGGGGAACTCTGGGGCCAACGTCCTGACTTTC
TRBV20-1	TRBJ2-2	many	TRBD2	CSARGGGSGTGELFF	TGCAGTGCTAGAGGGGGCGGGAGCGGTACCGGGGAGCTGTTTTTT
TRBV7-2	TRBJ2-3	many	.	CASSLRTDTQYF	TGTGCCAGCAGCTTGCGCACAGATACGCAGTATTTT
TRBV19	TRBJ1-6	.	.	CASSIGPNSPLHF	TGTGCCAGTAGTATAGGGCCGAATTCACCCCTCCACTTT
TRBV9	TRBJ2-1	many	.	CASSVGGTPDNEQFF	TGTGCCAGCAGCGTAGGAGGGACACCAGACAATGAGCAGTTCTTC
TRBV20-1	TRBJ2-1	many	TRBD2	CSAPPSGIYNEQFF	TGCAGTGCCCCTCCTAGCGGGATATACAATGAGCAGTTCTTC
TRBV7-9	TRBJ1-1	many	.	CASSATGDTEAFF	TGTGCCAGCAGCGCGACAGGAGACACTGAAGCTTTCTTT
TRBV20-1	TRBJ2-1	many	TRBD2	CSARHGGRGSNEQFF	TGCAGTGCTAGACACGGCGGGAGGGGGTCAAATGAGCAGTTCTTC
TRBV6-2/TRBV6-3	TRBJ1-1	many	TRBD1	CASTGQGGTEAFF	TGTGCCAGCACCGGACAGGGCGGCACTGAAGCTTTCTTT
TRBV29-1	TRBJ2-3	many	TRBD1	CSVRGPTDTQYF	TGCAGCGTTAGGGGGCCCACAGATACGCAGTATTTT
TRBV4-3	TRBJ2-1	many	.	CASSPSRTYNEQFF	TGCGCCAGCAGCCCCTCAAGGACCTACAATGAGCAGTTCTTC